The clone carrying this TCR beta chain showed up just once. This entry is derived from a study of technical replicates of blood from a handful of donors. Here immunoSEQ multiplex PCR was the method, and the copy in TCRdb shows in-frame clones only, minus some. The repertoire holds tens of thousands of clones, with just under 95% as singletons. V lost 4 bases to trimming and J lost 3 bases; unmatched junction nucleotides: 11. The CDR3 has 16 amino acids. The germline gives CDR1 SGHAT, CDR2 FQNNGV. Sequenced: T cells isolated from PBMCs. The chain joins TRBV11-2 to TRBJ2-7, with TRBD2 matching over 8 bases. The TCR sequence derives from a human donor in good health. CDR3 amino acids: CASSSGGSGADYEQYF. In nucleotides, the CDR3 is TGTGCCAGCAGCTCGGGAGGGAGCGGGGCCGACTACGAGCAGTACTTC. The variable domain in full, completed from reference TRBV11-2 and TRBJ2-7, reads EAGVAQSPRYKIIEKRQSVAFWCNPISGHATLYWYQQILGQGPKLLIQFQNNGVVDDSQLPKDRFSAERLKGVDSTLKIQPAKLEDSAVYLCASSSGGSGADYEQYFGPGTRLTVT.